This TCR beta chain emerged from a study of blood T cell repertoires in COVID-19. Whole-study context: Acute-phase and convalescent COVID-19 samples originated in the United States, Italy and Spain.

The method was immunoSEQ multiplex PCR; TCRdb's version includes in-frame clones alone and lacks a portion of them. The repertoire holds around 220,000 clones, with about 80% as singletons. This CDR3 has 15 amino acids. Germline lookup yields CDR1 SGHRS and CDR2 YFSETQ. Trimming took 4 bases from V and 3 from J, leaving 17 bases between them. The clonotype comes from a woman of 80 years or more with COVID-19, enrolled during active disease. The chain employs TRBV5-1 and TRBJ2-7, with D possibly TRBD1 on 5 matching bases. Input material: peripheral blood. The CDR3 region is CASSIDRTSGYEQYF. Written as DNA, the CDR3 is TGCGCCAGCAGCATTGATCGGACATCCGGCTACGAGCAGTACTTC.